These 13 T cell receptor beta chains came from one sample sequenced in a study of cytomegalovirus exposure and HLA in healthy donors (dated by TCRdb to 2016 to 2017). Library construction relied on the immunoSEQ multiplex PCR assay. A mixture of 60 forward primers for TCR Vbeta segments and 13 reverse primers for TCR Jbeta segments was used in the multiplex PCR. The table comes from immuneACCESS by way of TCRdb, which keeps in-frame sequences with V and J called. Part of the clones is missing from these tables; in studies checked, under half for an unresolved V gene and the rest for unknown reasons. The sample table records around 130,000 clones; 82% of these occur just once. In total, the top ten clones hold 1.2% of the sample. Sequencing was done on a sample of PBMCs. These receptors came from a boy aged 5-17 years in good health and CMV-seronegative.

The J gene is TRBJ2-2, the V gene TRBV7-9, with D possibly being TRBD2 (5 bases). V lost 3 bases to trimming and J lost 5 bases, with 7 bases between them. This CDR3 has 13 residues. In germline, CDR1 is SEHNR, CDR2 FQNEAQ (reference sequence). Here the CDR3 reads CASSFERTGELFF. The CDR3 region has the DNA TGTGCCAGCAGCTTCGAGCGGACCGGGGAGCTGTTTTTT.

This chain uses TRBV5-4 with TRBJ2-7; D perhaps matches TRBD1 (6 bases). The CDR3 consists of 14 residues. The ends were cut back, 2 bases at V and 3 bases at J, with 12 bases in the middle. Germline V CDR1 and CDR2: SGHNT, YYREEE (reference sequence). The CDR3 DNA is TGTGCCAGCAGCTTTATGCCCAGGGGCTACGAGCAGTACTTC. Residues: CASSFMPRGYEQYF. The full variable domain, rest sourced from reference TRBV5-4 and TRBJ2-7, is ETGVTQSPTHLIKTRGQQVTLRCSSQSGHNTVSWYQQALGQGPQFIFQYYREEENGRGNFPPRFSGLQFPNYSSELNVNALELDDSALYLCASSFMPRGYEQYFGPGTRLTVT.

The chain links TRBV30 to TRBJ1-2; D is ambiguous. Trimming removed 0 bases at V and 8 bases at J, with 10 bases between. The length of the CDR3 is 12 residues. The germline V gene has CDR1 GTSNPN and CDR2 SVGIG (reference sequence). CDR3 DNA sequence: TGTGCCTGGAGTGTAGTTAGATTCGGCTACACCTTC. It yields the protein CAWSVVRFGYTF.

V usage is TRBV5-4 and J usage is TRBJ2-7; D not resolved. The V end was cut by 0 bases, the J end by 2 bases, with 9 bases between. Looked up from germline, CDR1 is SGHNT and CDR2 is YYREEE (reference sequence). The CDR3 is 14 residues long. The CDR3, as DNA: TGTGCCAGCAGCTTGGAACAGAACCCCTACGAGCAGTACTTC. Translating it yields CASSLEQNPYEQYF.

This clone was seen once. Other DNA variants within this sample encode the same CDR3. CDR3: CASSSAGGGGNQPQHF. The CDR3 nucleotides read TGTGCCAGCAGCTCCGCCGGGGGGGGCGGGAATCAGCCCCAGCATTTT. The chain is built from TRBV7-9 and TRBJ1-5; tentatively, D is TRBD1 (6 bases). Deletions cut 4 bases from V and 4 bases from J, with 17 bases between. CDR1 is SEHNR, CDR2 FQNEAQ, per germline (reference sequence). The CDR3 runs 16 residues.

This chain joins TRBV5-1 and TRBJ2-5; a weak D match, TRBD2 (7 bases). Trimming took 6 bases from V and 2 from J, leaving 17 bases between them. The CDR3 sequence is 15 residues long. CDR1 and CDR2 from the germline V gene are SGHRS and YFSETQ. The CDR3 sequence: CASNPGRGGQETQYF. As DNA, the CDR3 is TGCGCCAGCAACCCGGGGAGGGGGGGTCAAGAGACCCAGTACTTC.

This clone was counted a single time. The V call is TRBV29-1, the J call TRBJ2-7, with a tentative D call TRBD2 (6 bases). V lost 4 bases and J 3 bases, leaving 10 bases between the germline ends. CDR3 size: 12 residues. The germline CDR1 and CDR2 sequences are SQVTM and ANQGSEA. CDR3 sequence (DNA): TGCAGCGTTGGGCGGGACCTCTACGAGCAGTACTTC. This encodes CSVGRDLYEQYF.

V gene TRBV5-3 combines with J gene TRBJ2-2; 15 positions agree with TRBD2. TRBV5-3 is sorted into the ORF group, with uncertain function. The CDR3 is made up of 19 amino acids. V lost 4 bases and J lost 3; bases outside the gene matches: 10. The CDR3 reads CARSPRTSGRGSDTGELFF. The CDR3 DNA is TGTGCCAGAAGCCCTCGGACTAGCGGGAGGGGGTCCGACACCGGGGAGCTGTTTTTT.

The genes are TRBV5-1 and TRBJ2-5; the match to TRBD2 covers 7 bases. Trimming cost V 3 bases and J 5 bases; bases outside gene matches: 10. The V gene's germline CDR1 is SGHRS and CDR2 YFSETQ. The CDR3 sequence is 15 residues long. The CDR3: CASSSSLGEGETQYF. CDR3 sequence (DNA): TGCGCCAGCAGCTCCTCCTTAGGGGAGGGGGAGACCCAGTACTTC.

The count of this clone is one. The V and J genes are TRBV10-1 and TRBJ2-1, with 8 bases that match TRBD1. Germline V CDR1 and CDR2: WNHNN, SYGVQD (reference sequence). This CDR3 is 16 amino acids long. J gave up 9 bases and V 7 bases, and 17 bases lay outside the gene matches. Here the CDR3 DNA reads TGCGCCAGCATCAAACAGGGGGATAGACAGGGTGGTGAGCAGTTCTTC. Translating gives CASIKQGDRQGGEQFF.

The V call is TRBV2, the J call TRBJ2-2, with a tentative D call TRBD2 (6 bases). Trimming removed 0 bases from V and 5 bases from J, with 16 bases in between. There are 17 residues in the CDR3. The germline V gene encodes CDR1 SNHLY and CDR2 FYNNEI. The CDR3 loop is CASSEAPGRMETGELFF. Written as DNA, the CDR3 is TGTGCCAGCAGTGAAGCGCCAGGGAGGATGGAAACCGGGGAGCTGTTTTTT.

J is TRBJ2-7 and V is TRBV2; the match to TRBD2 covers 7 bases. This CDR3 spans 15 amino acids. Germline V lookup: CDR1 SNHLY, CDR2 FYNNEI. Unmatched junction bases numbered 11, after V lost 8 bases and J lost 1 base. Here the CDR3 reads CASGGSGGSSYEQYF. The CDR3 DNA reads TGTGCCAGCGGGGGGAGTGGCGGGAGTTCCTACGAGCAGTACTTC.

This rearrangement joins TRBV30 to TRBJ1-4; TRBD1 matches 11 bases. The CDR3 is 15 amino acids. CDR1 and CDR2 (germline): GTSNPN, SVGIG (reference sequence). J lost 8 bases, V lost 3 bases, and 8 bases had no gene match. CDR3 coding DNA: TGTGCCTGGAGAGACTGGACAGGGGGCAGAGAAAAACTGTTTTTT. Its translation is CAWRDWTGGREKLFF.